Presented here are 13 T cell receptor beta chains from one specimen sequenced in a study of T cells in Graves' hyperthyroidism and ophthalmopathy. Amplified TCR beta CDR3 regions derived from RNA transcripts. When the TCR CDR3 underwent first-round RT-PCR, the HTBI primer set was used. TCRdb re-derived calls from the multiplex PCR reads in MiXCR, one entry per CDR3 protein. The table shows more than 250,000 distinct CDR3 sequences, with roughly 15% occurring only once. Sequenced input: blood. The source of these receptors is a woman aged 50 to 60 with Graves' hyperthyroidism that later progressed to Graves' ophthalmopathy.

This rearrangement joins TRBV5-4 to TRBJ2-7, with 8 bases that match TRBD1. Germline V gene data show CDR1 as SGHNT and CDR2 as YYREEE (reference sequence). There are 14 residues in the CDR3. J was trimmed by 1 base and V by 4 bases; bases with no gene match: 4. The DNA of the CDR3 is TGTGCCAGCAGCCCGGACAGGGCTTCCTACGAGCAGTACTTC. It yields the protein CASSPDRASYEQYF. The full variable domain, in which reference TRBV5-4 and TRBJ2-7 provide the parts outside the CDR3, is ETGVTQSPTHLIKTRGQQVTLRCSSQSGHNTVSWYQQALGQGPQFIFQYYREEENGRGNFPPRFSGLQFPNYSSELNVNALELDDSALYLCASSPDRASYEQYFGPGTRLTVT.

The V gene is TRBV29-1, the J gene TRBJ2-2; D remains unclear. The length of the CDR3 is 14 residues. Germline V gives CDR1 SQVTM, CDR2 ANQGSEA. V was shortened by 7 bases and J by 4 bases, with 16 bases between the two germline ends. CDR3 protein: CSDYKIKGTGELFF. The CDR3 DNA reads as TGCAGCGACTACAAAATTAAGGGCACCGGGGAGCTGTTTTTT.

This clonotype was found a few times. The chain joins TRBV6-1 to TRBJ1-3, with D possibly TRBD1 on 5 matching bases. The CDR3 covers 16 residues. The germline V and J ends were trimmed by 4 bases and 6 bases, with 19 bases remaining between them. CDR1 MNHNS and CDR2 SASEGT come from the germline V gene. The CDR3 region has the DNA TGTGCCAGCAGTGCCAAACGGGGGTTGGGATTAAACACCATATATTTT. Its translation is CASSAKRGLGLNTIYF.

This clonotype came up many times. The genes are TRBV11-2 and TRBJ2-5, with 7 bases lining up with TRBD2. Germline CDR1 SGHAT, CDR2 FQNNGV. V lost 3 bases and J lost 4; bases outside the gene matches: 17. The CDR3 has 18 amino acids. The chain's CDR3 is CASSLKAGAGLGGETQYF. The DNA of the CDR3 is TGTGCCAGCAGCTTGAAGGCGGGAGCGGGGCTTGGTGGAGAGACCCAGTACTTC.

This clonotype was seen repeatedly, ten times or more. The chain links TRBV7-3 to TRBJ2-7; the D gene could be TRBD1 or TRBD2 (5 bases each). CDR3 length: 13 amino acids. V was trimmed by 2 bases and J by 6 bases, leaving 11 bases between them. Germline CDR1 SGHTA, CDR2 FQGTGA. Here the CDR3 reads CASSLYGGSEQYF. CDR3 in DNA: TGTGCCAGCAGCTTATATGGGGGATCCGAGCAGTACTTC.

Ten or more counts support this clonotype. This chain connects TRBV27 to TRBJ1-1; possibly TRBD1 for D (5 bases). Trimming took off 2 bases at V and 5 bases at J, with 21 bases between the two ends. From germline, CDR1 is MNHEY and CDR2 SMNVEV (reference sequence). The CDR3 sequence is 17 residues long. The CDR3, as DNA: TGTGCCAGCAGTTTAGGGGAGGGGTCAGGGATGATAACTGAAGCTTTCTTT. Its translation: CASSLGEGSGMITEAFF.

This clonotype was picked up a small number of times. This chain uses TRBV7-2 with TRBJ2-7, with TRBD2 matching 7 bases. The CDR3 consists of 15 residues. Germline loops: CDR1 SGHTA, CDR2 FQGNSA. V was pared by 1 base and J by 2 bases, with 5 bases of the junction left unmatched. Written as DNA, the CDR3 is TGTGCCAGCAGCTTAGATGCTAGCGGTACCTACGAGCAGTACTTC. It is translated as CASSLDASGTYEQYF.

In its sample, this clonotype was seen many times. The rearrangement links TRBV6-6 to TRBJ2-1; 8 bases align to TRBD1. This CDR3 is built from 15 residues. The V segment lost 2 bases and the J segment 4 bases; nucleotides outside the gene matches: 4. Germline CDR1 MNHNY, CDR2 SVGAGI (reference sequence). CDR3 sequence (DNA): TGTGCCAGCAGTTACGGGACAGGAGATTACAATGAGCAGTTCTTC. Translating it yields CASSYGTGDYNEQFF.

This clonotype appeared many times. The chain carries TRBV2 and TRBJ2-3; 8 nucleotides align to TRBD2. Germline V gives CDR1 SNHLY, CDR2 FYNNEI. This CDR3 comprises 15 residues. Trimming removed 6 bases from V and 6 bases from J; junction bases left unmatched: 11. This CDR3 reads CASSPEGLGLDTQYF. CDR3 bases: TGTGCCAGCAGCCCGGAGGGACTAGGGTTGGATACGCAGTATTTT.

The gene calls are TRBV2 and TRBJ2-7, with TRBD2 identical over 11 bases. Germline V gives CDR1 SNHLY, CDR2 FYNNEI. Trimming at V came to 6 bases and at J to 4 bases, leaving 5 bases not matched to a gene. CDR3 length: 14 residues. CDR3 sequence (DNA): TGTGCCAGCAGGAAACTAGCGGGAGTATACGAGCAGTACTTC. It codes for CASRKLAGVYEQYF.

This clonotype was detected many times. The V call is TRBV27, the J call TRBJ1-1; 9 nucleotides line up with TRBD1. This CDR3 region has 17 residues. The V gene end was trimmed by 2 bases and the J gene end by 5 bases; junction bases not matched to a gene: 12. Germline-derived CDR1 and CDR2 are MNHEY and SMNVEV (reference sequence). The CDR3 region is CASSLRPGQGIKTEAFF. The CDR3 bases are TGTGCCAGCAGTTTAAGGCCGGGACAGGGCATCAAGACTGAAGCTTTCTTT.

This clonotype appeared many times. The chain uses TRBV28 and TRBJ2-7; 7 nucleotides match TRBD1. There are 11 residues in the CDR3. V gave up 8 bases and J gave up 9 bases; unmatched junction bases: 7. Looked up from germline, CDR1 is MDHEN and CDR2 is SYDVKM. CDR3 nucleotide sequence: TGTGCCAGCTTTACAGGGGAGCGGCAGTACTTC. It yields the protein CASFTGERQYF. The full variable domain, with the rest looked up from reference TRBV28 and TRBJ2-7, is DVKVTQSSRYLVKRTGEKVFLECVQDMDHENMFWYRQDPGLGLRLIYFSYDVKMKEKGDIPEGYSVSREKKERFSLILESASTNQTSMYLCASFTGERQYFGPGTRLTVT.

Comment on this clonotype: Given a much more abundant clone one base away, this may be a read error. The chain carries TRBV24-1 and TRBJ1-5; 10 positions match TRBD1. Trimming cost V 8 bases and J 5 bases; bases outside gene matches: 8. CDR3 length equals 15 residues. Germline V gives CDR1 KGHDR, CDR2 SFDVKD. The CDR3 DNA reads as TGTGCCACCAATGCCGCCGGGACAGGGGATCAGCCCCAGCATTTT. Its protein product is CATNAAGTGDQPQHF.